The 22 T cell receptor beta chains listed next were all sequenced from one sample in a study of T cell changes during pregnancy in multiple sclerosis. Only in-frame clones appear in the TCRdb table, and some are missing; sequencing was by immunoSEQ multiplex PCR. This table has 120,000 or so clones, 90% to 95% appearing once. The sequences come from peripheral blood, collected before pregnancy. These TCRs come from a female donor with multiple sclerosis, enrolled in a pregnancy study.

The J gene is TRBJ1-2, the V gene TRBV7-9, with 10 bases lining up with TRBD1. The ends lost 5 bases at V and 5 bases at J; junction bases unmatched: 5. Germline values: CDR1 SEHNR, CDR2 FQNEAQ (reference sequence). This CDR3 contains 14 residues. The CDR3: CASSPGQGTYGYTF. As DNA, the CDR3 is TGTGCCAGCAGCCCGGGACAGGGGACTTATGGCTACACCTTC.

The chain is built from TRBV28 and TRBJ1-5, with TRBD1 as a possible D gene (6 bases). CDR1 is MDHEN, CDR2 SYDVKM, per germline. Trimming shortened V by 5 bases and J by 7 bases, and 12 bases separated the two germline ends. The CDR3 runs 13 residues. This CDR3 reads CASSGQPFQPQHF. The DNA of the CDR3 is TGTGCCAGCAGTGGACAGCCTTTCCAGCCCCAGCATTTT.

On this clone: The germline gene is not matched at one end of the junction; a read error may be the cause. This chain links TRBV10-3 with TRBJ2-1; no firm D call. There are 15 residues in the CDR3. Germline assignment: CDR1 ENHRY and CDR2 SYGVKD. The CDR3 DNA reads TGTGCCAGCAGTTACACGCCTCCCTCCTACAATGAGCAGTTCTTC. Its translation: CASSYTPPSYNEQFF.

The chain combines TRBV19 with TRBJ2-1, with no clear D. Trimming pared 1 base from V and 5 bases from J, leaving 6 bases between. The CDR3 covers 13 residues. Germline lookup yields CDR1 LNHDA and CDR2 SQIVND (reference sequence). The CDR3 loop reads CASSIGPNNEQFF. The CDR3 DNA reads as TGTGCCAGTAGTATAGGTCCAAACAATGAGCAGTTCTTC.

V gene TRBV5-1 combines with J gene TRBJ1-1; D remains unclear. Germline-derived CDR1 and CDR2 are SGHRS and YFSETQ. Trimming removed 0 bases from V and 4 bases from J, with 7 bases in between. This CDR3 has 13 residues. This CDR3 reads CASSLDGSTEAFF. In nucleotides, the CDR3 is TGCGCCAGCAGCTTGGACGGGAGCACTGAAGCTTTCTTT.

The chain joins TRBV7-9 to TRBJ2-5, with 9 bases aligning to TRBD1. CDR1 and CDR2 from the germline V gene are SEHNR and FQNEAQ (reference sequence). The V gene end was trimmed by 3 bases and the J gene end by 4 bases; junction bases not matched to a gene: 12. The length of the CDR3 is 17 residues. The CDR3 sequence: CASSFFSGTGSGETQYF. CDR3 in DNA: TGTGCCAGCAGCTTTTTCTCCGGGACAGGGAGCGGAGAGACCCAGTACTTC. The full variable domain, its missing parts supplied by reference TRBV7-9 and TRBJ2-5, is DTGVSQNPRHKITKRGQNVTFRCDPISEHNRLYWYRQTLGQGPEFLTYFQNEAQLEKSRLLSDRFSAERPKGSFSTLEIQRTEQGDSAMYLCASSFFSGTGSGETQYFGPGTRLLVL.

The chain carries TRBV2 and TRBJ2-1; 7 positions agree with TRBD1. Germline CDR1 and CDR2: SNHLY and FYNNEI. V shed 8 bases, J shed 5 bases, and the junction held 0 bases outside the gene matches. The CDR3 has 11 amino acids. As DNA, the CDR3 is TGTGCCAGCGACAGGGACAATGAGCAGTTCTTC. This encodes CASDRDNEQFF.

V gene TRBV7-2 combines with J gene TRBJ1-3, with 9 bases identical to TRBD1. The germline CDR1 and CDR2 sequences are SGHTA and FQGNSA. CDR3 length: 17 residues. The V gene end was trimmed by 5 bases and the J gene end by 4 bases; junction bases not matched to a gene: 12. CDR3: CASSIGGGTGNGNTIYF. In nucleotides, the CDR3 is TGTGCCAGCAGCATAGGTGGGGGGACAGGGAACGGAAACACCATATATTTT.

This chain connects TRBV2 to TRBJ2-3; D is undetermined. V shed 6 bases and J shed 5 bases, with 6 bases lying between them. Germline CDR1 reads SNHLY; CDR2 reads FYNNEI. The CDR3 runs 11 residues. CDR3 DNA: TGTGCCAGCAGCCTAGGAGATACGCAGTATTTT. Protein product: CASSLGDTQYF. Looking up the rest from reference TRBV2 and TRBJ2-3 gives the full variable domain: EPEVTQTPSHQVTQMGQEVILRCVPISNHLYFYWYRQILGQKVEFLVSFYNNEISEKSEIFDDQFSVERPDGSNFTLKIRSTKLEDSAMYFCASSLGDTQYFGPGTRLTVL.

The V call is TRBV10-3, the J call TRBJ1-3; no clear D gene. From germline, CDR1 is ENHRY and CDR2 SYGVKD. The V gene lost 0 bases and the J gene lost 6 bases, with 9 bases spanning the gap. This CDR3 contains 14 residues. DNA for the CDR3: TGTGCCATCAGTGAGTCGGAGGGCTTAAACACCATATATTTT. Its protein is CAISESEGLNTIYF.

The CDR3 spells CASRTRLAEGYEQYF. The CDR3 coding sequence is TGTGCCAGCAGGACCAGACTAGCGGAAGGATACGAGCAGTACTTC. The chain has TRBV6-5 and TRBJ2-7; TRBD2 agrees at 9 bases. The CDR3 sequence is 15 residues long. Germline loops: CDR1 MNHEY, CDR2 SVGAGI. The V segment lost 6 bases and the J segment 4 bases; nucleotides outside the gene matches: 10.

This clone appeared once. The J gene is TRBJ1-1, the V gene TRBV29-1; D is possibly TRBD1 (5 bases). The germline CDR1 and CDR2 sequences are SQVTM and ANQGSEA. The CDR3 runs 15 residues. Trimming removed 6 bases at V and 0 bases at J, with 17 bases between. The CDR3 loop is CSVGRGRVMNTEAFF. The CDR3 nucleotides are TGCAGCGTGGGAAGGGGAAGGGTTATGAACACTGAAGCTTTCTTT.

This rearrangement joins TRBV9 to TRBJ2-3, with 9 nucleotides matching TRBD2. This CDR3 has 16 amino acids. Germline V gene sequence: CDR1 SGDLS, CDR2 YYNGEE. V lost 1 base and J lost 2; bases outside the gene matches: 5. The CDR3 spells CASSVTAGGNTDTQYF. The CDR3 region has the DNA TGTGCCAGCAGCGTAACAGCGGGGGGCAACACAGATACGCAGTATTTT. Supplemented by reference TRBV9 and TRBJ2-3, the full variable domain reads DSGVTQTPKHLITATGQRVTLRCSPRSGDLSVYWYQQSLDQGLQFLIQYYNGEERAKGNILERFSAQQFPDLHSELNLSSLELGDSALYFCASSVTAGGNTDTQYFGPGTRLTVL.

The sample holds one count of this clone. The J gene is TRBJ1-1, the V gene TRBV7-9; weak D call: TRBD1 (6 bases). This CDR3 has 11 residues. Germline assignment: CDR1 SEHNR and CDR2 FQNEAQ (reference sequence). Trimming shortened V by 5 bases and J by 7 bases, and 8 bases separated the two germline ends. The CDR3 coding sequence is TGTGCCAGCAGCCAGGGGATTGAAGCTTTCTTT. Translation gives CASSQGIEAFF.

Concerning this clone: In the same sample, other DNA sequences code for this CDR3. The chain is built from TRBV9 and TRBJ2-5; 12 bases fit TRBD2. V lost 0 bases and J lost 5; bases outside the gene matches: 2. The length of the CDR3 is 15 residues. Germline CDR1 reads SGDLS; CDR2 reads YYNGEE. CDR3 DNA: TGTGCCAGCAGCGTAGGGCTAGCGGGAGGGGAGACCCAGTACTTC. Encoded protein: CASSVGLAGGETQYF.

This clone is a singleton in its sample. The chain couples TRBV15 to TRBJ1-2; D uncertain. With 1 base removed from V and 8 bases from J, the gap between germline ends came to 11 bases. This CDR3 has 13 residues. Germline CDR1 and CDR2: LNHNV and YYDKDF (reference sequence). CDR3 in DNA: TGTGCCACCAGCAGAGGCGGGAACGGGGGCTACACCTTC. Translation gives CATSRGGNGGYTF.

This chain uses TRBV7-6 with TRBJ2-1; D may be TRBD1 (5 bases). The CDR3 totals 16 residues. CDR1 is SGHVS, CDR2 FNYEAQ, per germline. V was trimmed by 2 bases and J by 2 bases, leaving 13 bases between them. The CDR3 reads CASSLSRPGPYNEQFF. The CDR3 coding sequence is TGTGCCAGCAGCTTAAGTCGGCCAGGGCCCTACAATGAGCAGTTCTTC.

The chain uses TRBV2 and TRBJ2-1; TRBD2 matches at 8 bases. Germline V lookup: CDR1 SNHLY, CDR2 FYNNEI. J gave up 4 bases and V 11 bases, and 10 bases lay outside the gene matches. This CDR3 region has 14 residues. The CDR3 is CAGSGERVYNEQFF. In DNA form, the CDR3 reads TGTGCCGGTAGCGGGGAAAGGGTTTACAATGAGCAGTTCTTC.

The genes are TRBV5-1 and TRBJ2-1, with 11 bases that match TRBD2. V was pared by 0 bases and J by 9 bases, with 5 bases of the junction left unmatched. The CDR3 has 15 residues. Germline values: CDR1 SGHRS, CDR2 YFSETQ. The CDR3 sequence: CASSLELAGGPEQFF. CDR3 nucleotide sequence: TGCGCCAGCAGCTTGGAGCTAGCGGGAGGTCCTGAGCAGTTCTTC.

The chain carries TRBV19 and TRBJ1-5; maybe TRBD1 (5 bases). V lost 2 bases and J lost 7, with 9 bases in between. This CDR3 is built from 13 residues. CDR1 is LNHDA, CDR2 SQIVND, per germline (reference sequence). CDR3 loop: CASSIQKGQPQHF. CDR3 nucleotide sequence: TGTGCCAGTAGTATACAGAAGGGGCAGCCCCAGCATTTT. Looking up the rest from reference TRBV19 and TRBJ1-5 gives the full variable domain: DGGITQSPKYLFRKEGQNVTLSCEQNLNHDAMYWYRQDPGQGLRLIYYSQIVNDFQKGDIAEGYSVSREKKESFPLTVTSAQKNPTAFYLCASSIQKGQPQHFGDGTRLSIL.

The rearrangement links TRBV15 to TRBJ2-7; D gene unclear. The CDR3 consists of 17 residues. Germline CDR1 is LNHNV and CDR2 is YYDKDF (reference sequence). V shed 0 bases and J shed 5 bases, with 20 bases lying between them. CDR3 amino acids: CATSRDSDRYLGDEQYF. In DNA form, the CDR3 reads TGTGCCACCAGCAGAGATTCCGACCGATACTTGGGCGACGAGCAGTACTTC.

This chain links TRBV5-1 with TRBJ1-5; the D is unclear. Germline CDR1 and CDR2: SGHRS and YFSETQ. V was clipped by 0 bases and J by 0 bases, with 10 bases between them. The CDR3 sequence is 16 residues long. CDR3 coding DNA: TGCGCCAGCAGCTTGGTGCCCGGAGGTAGCAATCAGCCCCAGCATTTT. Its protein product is CASSLVPGGSNQPQHF.